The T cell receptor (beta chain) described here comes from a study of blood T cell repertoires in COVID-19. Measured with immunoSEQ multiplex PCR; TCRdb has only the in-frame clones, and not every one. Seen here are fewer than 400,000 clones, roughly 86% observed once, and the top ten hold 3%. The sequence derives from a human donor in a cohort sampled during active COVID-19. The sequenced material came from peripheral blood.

The CDR3 sequence is CATSTGRLARGTQYF. CDR3 DNA sequence: TGTGCCACTTCGACGGGACGCCTGGCGCGGGGGACGCAGTATTTT. V usage is TRBV6-5 and J usage is TRBJ2-3, with 7 bases identical to TRBD2. Germline assignment: CDR1 MNHEY and CDR2 SVGAGI. The CDR3 has 15 amino acids. V dropped 10 bases and J dropped 9; count of bases not matched to a gene: 19.